A selection of T cell receptor beta chains follows, all from one sample in a study of blood T cell repertoires in COVID-19. The protocol was immunoSEQ multiplex PCR, while the TCRdb copy is restricted to in-frame clones and leaves out a portion. The table has more than 250,000 clones, approximately 83% seen once. The sequenced material came from peripheral blood. These receptors were collected from a woman aged 25 to 45 who had recovered from COVID-19. The CDR3 runs from the conserved cysteine through the conserved F or W. The D gene is left open where the match is weak. Clone sizes are given selectively: once, few, many, or a class where the clone is expanded.

D	size	V	J	CDR3	DNA
TRBD2	-	TRBV11-2	TRBJ2-3	CASSYSGGDSTDTQYF	TGTGCCAGCAGCTATAGCGGGGGGGATAGCACAGATACGCAGTATTTT
TRBD1	-	TRBV6-5	TRBJ1-2	CASSLDRSPYGYTF	TGTGCCAGCAGTCTGGACAGGAGCCCCTATGGCTACACCTTC
-	-	TRBV3-1/TRBV3-2	TRBJ2-7	CASSPSPYEQYF	TGTGCCAGCAGCCCGTCCCCCTACGAGCAGTACTTC
TRBD2	-	TRBV7-3	TRBJ2-1	CASSLNSGTSGSHEQFF	TGTGCCAGCAGCTTAAACAGCGGGACTAGCGGGAGCCATGAGCAGTTCTTC
-	-	TRBV6-4	TRBJ2-4	CASSEDRGGIQYF	TGTGCCAGCAGTGAAGACCGTGGGGGGATTCAGTACTTC
TRBD2	-	TRBV19	TRBJ2-2	CASKSGRAESGELFF	TGTGCCAGTAAAAGTGGGAGGGCGGAATCCGGGGAGCTGTTTTTT
-	once	TRBV3-1/TRBV3-2	TRBJ1-2	CASSVSRGGYTF	TGTGCCAGCAGCGTAAGCAGAGGGGGCTACACCTTC
TRBD2	-	TRBV14	TRBJ2-3	CASSQVRTGGPTDTQYF	TGTGCCAGCAGCCAAGTTCGAACGGGAGGGCCTACAGATACGCAGTATTTT
-	-	TRBV6-6	TRBJ1-3	CASSRGGSGNTIYF	TGTGCCAGCAGTCGCGGGGGCTCTGGAAACACCATATATTTT
-	-	TRBV19	TRBJ2-7	CASSISGQTYEQYF	TGTGCCAGTAGTATTTCTGGACAGACCTACGAGCAGTACTTC
-	-	TRBV5-6	TRBJ1-5	CASSLFGPNQPQHF	TGTGCCAGCAGCTTGTTTGGGCCTAATCAGCCCCAGCATTTT
-	-	TRBV5-4	TRBJ2-3	CASSLGSRGSTDTQYF	TGTGCCAGCAGCTTGGGATCCCGGGGAAGCACAGATACGCAGTATTTT
TRBD2	-	TRBV5-4	TRBJ2-3	CATGSRSGTSKDTQYF	TGTGCCACCGGTTCCCGGTCCGGGACTAGCAAGGATACGCAGTATTTT
TRBD1	-	TRBV10-2	TRBJ1-4	CASQGGENEKLFF	TGCGCCAGTCAGGGGGGCGAAAATGAAAAACTGTTTTTT
-	-	TRBV30	TRBJ2-7	CAWSQGGGTYEQYF	TGTGCCTGGAGCCAGGGTGGCGGAACCTACGAGCAGTACTTC
-	-	TRBV4-2	TRBJ2-7	CASSQPSLDGYEQYF	TGTGCCAGCAGCCAACCCTCCCTAGACGGCTACGAGCAGTACTTC
-	-	TRBV20-1	TRBJ2-5	CSASYEETQYF	TGCAGTGCTAGCTATGAGGAGACCCAGTACTTC
-	-	TRBV7-6	TRBJ1-6	CASSLYYSPLHF	TGTGCCAGCAGCTTATATTATTCACCCCTCCACTTT
TRBD2	-	TRBV12-5	TRBJ2-3	CASGPGLPTDTQYF	TGTGCTAGTGGCCCGGGACTACCCACAGATACGCAGTATTTT
-	-	TRBV29-1	TRBJ2-3	CSVDRQYTDTQYF	TGCAGCGTTGACCGACAGTACACAGATACGCAGTATTTT
TRBD2	once	TRBV29-1	TRBJ2-1	CRSGTSDTEQFF	TGCAGGTCCGGGACTAGCGACACTGAGCAGTTCTTC
-	-	TRBV7-8	TRBJ1-2	CASSDQVSNYGYTF	TGTGCCAGCAGCGACCAGGTTTCCAACTATGGCTACACCTTC
-	-	TRBV5-6	TRBJ2-2	CASSLGSGAGELFF	TGTGCCAGCAGCTTGGGATCAGGCGCGGGGGAGCTGTTTTTT
TRBD1	-	TRBV6-2/TRBV6-3	TRBJ1-1	CASSPRYRGRGNTEAFF	TGTGCCAGCAGTCCGAGATATAGGGGGCGAGGAAACACTGAAGCTTTCTTT
TRBD2	-	TRBV7-9	TRBJ2-7	CASTKGRGGPGEQYF	TGTGCCAGCACCAAGGGCCGGGGGGGCCCCGGGGAGCAGTACTTC
-	-	TRBV7-3	TRBJ2-6	CASSPTASGANVLTF	TGTGCCAGCAGCCCCACAGCCTCTGGGGCCAACGTCCTGACTTTC
TRBD1	-	TRBV19	TRBJ1-6	CAGEGAAIDSPLHF	TGTGCCGGAGAGGGGGCCGCTATAGATTCACCCCTCCACTTT
TRBD2	-	TRBV4-2	TRBJ2-1	CASSPAGRPNEQFF	TGTGCCAGCAGCCCAGCGGGACGCCCCAATGAGCAGTTCTTC
TRBD2	few	TRBV4-1	TRBJ2-2	CASGRGLGELFF	TGCGCCAGCGGGCGGGGGTTGGGGGAGCTGTTTTTT
-	-	TRBV6-5	TRBJ2-7	CASKEEAGDYEQYF	TGTGCCAGCAAGGAGGAGGCAGGAGACTACGAGCAGTACTTC
-	-	TRBV9	TRBJ1-4	CASSLSPATNEKLFF	TGTGCCAGCAGCCTTTCCCCGGCAACTAATGAAAAACTGTTTTTT
-	-	TRBV7-2	TRBJ2-3	CASSLGPRGGDTDTQYF	TGTGCCAGCAGCTTAGGACCCAGGGGTGGGGACACAGATACGCAGTATTTT
TRBD2	-	TRBV9	TRBJ2-7	CASSQGTSLSYEQYF	TGTGCCAGCAGCCAGGGGACTAGCCTCTCCTACGAGCAGTACTTC
TRBD2	-	TRBV13	TRBJ2-3	CASSLESVGGDTQYF	TGTGCCAGCAGCTTAGAATCGGTGGGAGGGGATACGCAGTATTTT
TRBD2	-	TRBV5-4	TRBJ2-3	CASSSRLAGRTDTQYF	TGTGCCAGCAGCTCAAGACTAGCGGGACGCACAGATACGCAGTATTTT
-	-	TRBV10-2	TRBJ2-1	CASSGNSEQFF	TGCGCCAGCAGTGGCAATAGTGAGCAGTTCTTC
-	-	TRBV18	TRBJ2-5	CASSNLVQETQYF	TGTGCCAGCTCAAATTTAGTGCAAGAGACCCAGTACTTC
TRBD1	-	TRBV19	TRBJ2-7	CASSFGQGYEQYF	TGTGCCAGTAGTTTCGGACAGGGCTACGAGCAGTACTTC
TRBD2	-	TRBV6-6	TRBJ2-1	CASTTGGGYNEQFF	TGTGCCAGCACGACCGGCGGGGGCTACAATGAGCAGTTCTTC
-	-	TRBV29-1	TRBJ1-5	CSVEVDSNQPQHF	TGCAGCGTTGAGGTAGATAGCAATCAGCCCCAGCATTTT
-	once	TRBV13	TRBJ1-4	CASSLSEGRGEKLFF	TGTGCCAGCAGCTTAAGCGAGGGTCGAGGCGAAAAACTGTTTTTT
-	once	TRBV27	TRBJ2-3	CASSPGDGSTDTQYF	TGTGCCAGCAGCCCAGGGGACGGGAGCACAGATACGCAGTATTTT
-	-	TRBV5-5	TRBJ1-1	CASSLGGGNTEAFF	TGTGCCAGCAGCTTGGGAGGGGGGAACACTGAAGCTTTCTTT
-	-	TRBV7-8	TRBJ2-2	CASSLSTGAGELFF	TGTGCCAGCAGCCTAAGCACGGGGGCCGGGGAGCTGTTTTTT
-	-	TRBV4-1	TRBJ2-7	CASSQEVRSSYEQYF	TGCGCCAGCAGCCAAGAGGTCAGATCTTCCTACGAGCAGTACTTC
-	-	TRBV6-5	TRBJ1-5	CASDSEPGNQPQHF	TGTGCCAGCGATTCCGAGCCGGGCAATCAGCCCCAGCATTTT
-	-	TRBV4-3	TRBJ2-2	CASSQDRFPGELFF	TGCGCCAGCAGCCAAGATCGGTTCCCCGGGGAGCTGTTTTTT
-	-	TRBV28	TRBJ1-6	CASTEQGLYSPLHF	TGTGCCAGCACCGAACAGGGTCTTTATTCACCCCTCCACTTT
-	once	TRBV6-5	TRBJ1-1	CASSYTRGLNTEAFF	TGTGCCAGCAGTTACACCAGGGGACTAAACACTGAAGCTTTCTTT
TRBD1	-	TRBV5-1	TRBJ2-4	CASSQGDRGKNIQYF	TGCGCCAGCAGCCAAGGGGACAGGGGCAAAAACATTCAGTACTTC
-	once	TRBV9	TRBJ1-1	CASSLTSGAEAFF	TGTGCCAGCAGCCTAACCTCAGGCGCTGAAGCTTTCTTT
TRBD1	-	TRBV28	TRBJ1-2	CASSFPPQGIYGYTF	TGTGCCAGCAGTTTTCCGCCACAGGGGATCTATGGCTACACCTTC
TRBD1	-	TRBV7-9	TRBJ2-3	CASSLGDRGSTDTQYF	TGTGCCAGCAGCTTAGGCGACAGGGGGAGCACAGATACGCAGTATTTT
-	-	TRBV2	TRBJ2-1	CASSDFLAASSYNEQFF	TGTGCCAGCAGTGATTTTTTGGCGGCGTCGTCCTACAATGAGCAGTTCTTC
-	few	TRBV6-2/TRBV6-3	TRBJ1-4	CASSGQGHNEKLFF	TGTGCCAGCAGTGGTCAGGGGCATAATGAAAAACTGTTTTTT
-	-	TRBV6-6	TRBJ2-7	CASSYKEGGDEYF	TGTGCCAGCAGTTATAAGGAAGGGGGAGATGAGTACTTC
TRBD1	-	TRBV9	TRBJ2-7	CASSASGTAYEQYF	TGTGCCAGCAGCGCGTCCGGGACAGCCTACGAGCAGTACTTC